The 24 T cell receptor beta chains below come from one sample, sequenced in a study of metastatic and nonmetastatic thyroid tumors. MiXCR re-clonotyped the PCR reads for TCRdb. Altogether approximately 24,000 clones are present, about 20% being singletons, with the ten largest covering about 30%. All patients were treatment-naive before thyroid surgery. The sample comprised blood. The receptors were sampled from a male donor with papillary thyroid cancer or a benign thyroid nodule (not recorded which). Some clones in this sample may be carry-over from other donors' samples.

The V call is TRBV5-1, the J call TRBJ2-1; 7 bases are a match to TRBD1. This CDR3 is 15 amino acids long. V shed 0 bases and J 6 bases; nucleotides not matched to a gene: 6. Germline assignment: CDR1 SGHRS and CDR2 YFSETQ. The CDR3 sequence is CASSLDSTGVNEQFF. The DNA for the CDR3 is TGCGCCAGCAGCTTGGACTCAACAGGGGTCAATGAGCAGTTCTTC.

The chain uses TRBV5-1 and TRBJ1-1; D gene ambiguous. Looked up from germline, CDR1 is SGHRS and CDR2 is YFSETQ. The ends were cut back, 2 bases at V and 5 bases at J, with 10 bases in the middle. CDR3 length: 13 amino acids. Here the CDR3 reads CASSFQQRTEAFF. The CDR3 bases are TGCGCCAGCAGCTTTCAACAGAGAACTGAAGCTTTCTTT.

There are many counts of this clone. The rearrangement links TRBV7-9 to TRBJ1-2; no definite D call. V was shortened by 6 bases and J by 0 bases, with 8 bases between the two germline ends. Germline V gene data show CDR1 as SEHNR and CDR2 as FQNEAQ (reference sequence). This CDR3 has 13 amino acids. CDR3 protein: CASSYDPNYGYTF. CDR3 in DNA: TGTGCCAGCAGTTACGATCCTAACTATGGCTACACCTTC.

The CDR3 DNA reads as TGTGCCGGGGCACGAGGGGAGGCCTACAATGATCAGTACTTC. Protein sequence: CAGARGEAYNDQYF. The chain couples TRBV10-3 to TRBJ2-1, with a tentative D call TRBD2 (6 bases). The end of the DNA is better explained by TRBJ2-4, so the J call may be wrong. The CDR3 sequence is 14 residues long. Per germline, CDR1 ENHRY and CDR2 SYGVKD.

This chain joins TRBV6-5 and TRBJ2-1, with TRBD2 matching 7 bases. The CDR3 loop spans 17 amino acids. Germline V gives CDR1 MNHEY, CDR2 SVGAGI. V dropped 0 bases and J dropped 3; count of bases not matched to a gene: 8. CDR3 loop: CASSYSGTSGIYNEQFF. DNA of the CDR3: TGTGCCAGCAGTTACTCGGGAACGAGCGGGATCTACAATGAGCAGTTCTTC.

There are many counts of this clone. The rearrangement uses TRBV7-2 and TRBJ2-7, with TRBD2 identical over 11 bases. V shed 0 bases, J shed 9 bases, and the junction held 7 bases outside the gene matches. CDR1 and CDR2 (germline): SGHTA, FQGNSA. There are 15 residues in the CDR3. CDR3 nucleotides: TGTGCCAGCAGCTTAGCAACTAGCGGGAGTCTCGGGCAGTACTTC. Residues: CASSLATSGSLGQYF.

At least ten counts were recorded for this clone. The gene calls are TRBV30 and TRBJ2-7; 8 bases agree with TRBD1. Germline lookup yields CDR1 GTSNPN and CDR2 SVGIG (reference sequence). CDR3 length: 13 amino acids. V gave up 2 bases and J gave up 6 bases; unmatched junction bases: 6. The CDR3 loop is CAWSPDRVGEQYF. Written as DNA, the CDR3 is TGTGCCTGGAGTCCGGACAGGGTGGGCGAGCAGTACTTC.

This clone was counted many times. This chain connects TRBV24-1 to TRBJ2-5, with 7 nucleotides matching TRBD1. The germline CDR1 and CDR2 sequences are KGHDR and SFDVKD. V lost 1 base to trimming and J lost 3 bases; unmatched junction nucleotides: 7. The CDR3 contains 16 residues. The CDR3 region has the DNA TGTGCCACCAGTGATTTAGGTACCGGGACAGAAGAGACCCAGTACTTC. Its protein is CATSDLGTGTEETQYF.

Many counts were recorded for this clone. V usage is TRBV4-2 and J usage is TRBJ1-2, with TRBD1 as a possible D gene (5 bases). Deletions cut 3 bases from V and 4 bases from J, with 18 bases between. Germline V CDR1 and CDR2: LGHNA, YNFKEQ. The CDR3 contains 16 residues. The CDR3 here is CASSHGGTDLGYGYTF. In DNA form, the CDR3 reads TGTGCCAGCAGCCACGGTGGGACCGACCTAGGCTATGGCTACACCTTC.

At least ten counts were recorded for this clone. The V call is TRBV5-5, the J call TRBJ1-1, with D tentatively TRBD1 (5 bases). Trimming removed 3 bases at V and 5 bases at J, with 14 bases between. The CDR3 runs 14 residues. The germline V gene has CDR1 SGHKS and CDR2 YYEKEE (reference sequence). In DNA, the CDR3 is TGTGCCAGCAGCTGGGACGGGGGAGGGACTGAAGCTTTCTTT. The encoded protein is CASSWDGGGTEAFF.

This clone appeared many times. J is TRBJ2-3 and V is TRBV30; no clear D. Germline V gene data show CDR1 as GTSNPN and CDR2 as SVGIG (reference sequence). Trimming stripped 2 bases from V and 1 base from J, with 13 bases between. The CDR3 covers 15 residues. The CDR3 spells CAWSIVEIGTDTQYF. The CDR3 DNA reads TGTGCCTGGAGTATCGTGGAGATTGGCACAGATACGCAGTATTTT.

This clone was recorded many times. In the same sample, other DNA sequences code for this CDR3. The chain recombines TRBV30 with TRBJ1-2; D gene ambiguous. The germline V gene encodes CDR1 GTSNPN and CDR2 SVGIG (reference sequence). The CDR3 length is 11 residues. V lost 8 bases to trimming and J lost 0 bases, with 7 bases between them. CDR3: CAGGPNYGYTF. The CDR3 region has the DNA TGTGCCGGAGGGCCTAACTATGGCTACACCTTC.

This clone was seen ten or more times. The V gene is TRBV5-6, the J gene TRBJ1-1, with D unclear. Germline V gene lookup returns CDR1 SGHDT and CDR2 YYEEEE. The CDR3 has 13 amino acids. V lost 6 bases and J 3 bases, leaving 12 bases between the germline ends. CDR3 DNA: TGTGCCAGCACCTCCGAGGCACACACTGAAGCTTTCTTT. Translation gives CASTSEAHTEAFF.

This clone is judged medium-sized (0.01 to 0.1%). V and J are TRBV6-1 and TRBJ1-1, with a possible D match to TRBD1 (6 bases). CDR3 size: 14 residues. Trimming took 1 base from V and 1 from J, leaving 7 bases between them. Germline V gene data show CDR1 as MNHNS and CDR2 as SASEGT. The CDR3 reads CASSEGQENTEAFF. CDR3 sequence (DNA): TGTGCCAGCAGTGAAGGACAGGAGAACACTGAAGCTTTCTTT.

This clone was seen many times. The gene calls are TRBV19 and TRBJ1-4; TRBD1 matches 10 bases. The CDR3 consists of 15 residues. J lost 6 bases, V lost 2 bases, and 3 bases had no gene match. Germline V gene sequence: CDR1 LNHDA, CDR2 SQIVND (reference sequence). CDR3 region: CASSITGTGDEKLFF. CDR3 DNA sequence: TGTGCCAGTAGTATAACCGGGACAGGGGATGAAAAACTGTTTTTT.

This clone was detected ten times or more. The gene calls are TRBV30 and TRBJ1-2, with D possibly matching TRBD1 (5 bases). Germline V CDR1 and CDR2: GTSNPN, SVGIG (reference sequence). Between the trimmed V and J ends, which lost 2 bases and 4 bases, there was a span of 8 bases. This CDR3 region has 12 residues. The CDR3 loop reads CAWSLGPYGYTF. CDR3 nucleotides: TGTGCCTGGAGTCTGGGGCCCTATGGCTACACCTTC.

The rearrangement joins TRBV6-1 to TRBJ2-7; 7 nucleotides line up with TRBD1. CDR1 and CDR2 (germline): MNHNS, SASEGT. The V and J ends lost 3 bases and 2 bases, in that order; junction bases with no gene match: 7. The CDR3 runs 15 residues. CDR3: CASSEGQPLTYEQYF. Written as DNA, the CDR3 is TGTGCCAGCAGTGAGGGACAGCCTTTAACCTACGAGCAGTACTTC.

This clone was seen ten or more times. This chain connects TRBV5-4 to TRBJ2-6; D is undetermined. The CDR3 runs 16 residues. The germline CDR1 and CDR2 sequences are SGHNT and YYREEE (reference sequence). V was cut by 4 bases and J by 0 bases, with 11 bases left in between. DNA of the CDR3: TGTGCCAGCAGCCCTGACACTAACTCTGGGGCCAACGTCCTGACTTTC. Translating gives CASSPDTNSGANVLTF.

V is TRBV19 and J is TRBJ2-1; 10 nucleotides agree with TRBD2. This CDR3 has 17 amino acids. The germline V gene has CDR1 LNHDA and CDR2 SQIVND (reference sequence). Trimming at V came to 0 bases and at J to 4 bases, leaving 6 bases not matched to a gene. The DNA for the CDR3 is TGTGCCAGTAGTATAGATCGTGCAGCGGGAGGGTACAATGAGCAGTTCTTC. Translated, it gives CASSIDRAAGGYNEQFF.

This clone was seen repeatedly, ten times or more. The chain is built from TRBV6-2 or TRBV6-3 and TRBJ2-3, with D unresolved. Deletions cut 0 bases from V and 0 bases from J, with 4 bases between. The V gene's germline CDR1 is MNHEY and CDR2 SVGEGT. The CDR3 contains 14 residues. CDR3 sequence: CASSYSYSTDTQYF. For the CDR3, the DNA is TGTGCCAGCAGTTACTCGTACAGCACAGATACGCAGTATTTT.

This clone has at least ten counts. V is TRBV7-2 and J is TRBJ2-7; D gene ambiguous. CDR1 is SGHTA and CDR2 is FQGNSA in the germline V gene. Trimming removed 5 bases at V and 4 bases at J, with 9 bases between. CDR3 length: 12 amino acids. CDR3 sequence (DNA): TGTGCCAGCAGCCTCCCCGCGTACGAGCAGTACTTC. Amino acids: CASSLPAYEQYF.

As for this clone: A junction end diverges from the germline sequence, so it may reflect a read error. In DNA, the CDR3 is TGTGCCAGCAGTTACCTGGGGGTAGGTCAGTCCCAGCATTTT. Translating it yields CASSYLGVGQSQHF. The chain uses TRBV6-2 or TRBV6-3 and TRBJ1-5; D is perhaps TRBD1 (5 bases). The V gene's germline CDR1 is MNHEY and CDR2 SVGEGT. CDR3 size: 14 residues.

This clone is judged medium-sized. The V gene is TRBV6-4, the J gene TRBJ2-1; tentative D call: TRBD1 (6 bases). The CDR3 covers 12 residues. Germline V CDR1 and CDR2: MRHNA, SNTAGT. V was pared by 5 bases and J by 5 bases, with 7 bases between. The CDR3 here is CASSHRDNEQFF. DNA of the CDR3: TGTGCCAGCAGTCACAGGGACAATGAGCAGTTCTTC.

This chain uses TRBV6-1 with TRBJ2-3; 9 bases map to TRBD2. This CDR3 has 15 residues. Germline V CDR1 and CDR2: MNHNS, SASEGT. The CDR3 DNA sequence: TGTGCAAGCGGAGGACTAGCGAGTATTGGTGATCCGCAGTATTTT. The encoded protein is CASGGLASIGDPQYF.